What follows describes a single TCR beta chain. This sample was taken from a study of blood T cell repertoires in COVID-19. Study information: From T cells, B-cell-depleted T cells, or PBMCs came the material, which was cDNA or gDNA.

In the authors' methods: Nucleated cell number was recorded as an estimate derived from reference gene primer amplification. Sequenced by immunoSEQ multiplex PCR; TCRdb stores in-frame clones only, minus some. That table is the source of V, J and clone size, and D and trimming were worked out from the DNA. The sample lists under 200,000 clones, nearly 85% occurring once. Losses at the gene ends were 3 bases for V and 10 bases for J; bases not matched to a gene: 6. The germline gives CDR1 KGHSH, CDR2 LQKENI. The CDR3 covers 13 residues. This TCR was sampled from a woman in her twenties or thirties with acute or convalescent COVID-19. The chain links TRBV18 to TRBJ1-3; 7 nucleotides align to TRBD1. The specimen sequenced was peripheral blood. The CDR3 region has the DNA TGTGCCAGCTCACCTCGACAGGGAGGAACCATATATTTT. It yields the protein CASSPRQGGTIYF.